The 25 T cell receptor beta chains below all came from one sample that was sequenced in a study of molecular identifiers for immune sequencing clone quantification. TCRdb reanalysed the PCR reads using MiXCR and keeps one entry per CDR3 protein. The sample has around 70,000 distinct CDR3 sequences, approximately 18% seen once. The sequenced sample consisted of naive CD8+ T cells from blood, with Jurkat cell RNA spiked in. Subset denoted: FACS-sorted CD8+CD4-CCR7+CD45RA+ naive T cells. The receptors derive from a human donor in good health. Some libraries in this study had Jurkat cell RNA spiked in.

The gene calls are TRBV5-1 and TRBJ2-3; 10 bases are a match to TRBD2. The CDR3 is made up of 19 amino acids. Germline V gene sequence: CDR1 SGHRS, CDR2 YFSETQ. The junction had 15 bases not matched to a gene; V was cut back by 3 bases and J by 2 bases. CDR3 sequence (DNA): TGCGCCAGCAGCTGGGATAACCAGGGGCTAGCGGGGGTCACAGATACGCAGTATTTT. As protein: CASSWDNQGLAGVTDTQYF.

In this sample, this clonotype turned up many times. The chain links TRBV4-3 to TRBJ2-5; D not certain. Trimming took off 2 bases at V and 4 bases at J, with 11 bases between the two ends. There are 14 residues in the CDR3. The V gene's germline CDR1 is LGHNA and CDR2 YSLEER. In DNA form, the CDR3 reads TGCGCCAGCAGCCAACGGGCCCCAGGAGAGACCCAGTACTTC. Its translation is CASSQRAPGETQYF.

In this sample, this clonotype turned up a few times. This chain links TRBV12-3 or TRBV12-4 with TRBJ2-4; perhaps TRBD1 as D (7 bases). The CDR3 spans 18 residues. V lost 4 bases to trimming and J lost 0 bases, with 19 bases between them. The CDR3 DNA reads TGTGCCAGCAGTTCCAGGGGGACGGGGGAGCTAGCCAAAAACATTCAGTACTTC. Protein product: CASSSRGTGELAKNIQYF.

In its sample, this clonotype was seen many times. The gene calls are TRBV20-1 and TRBJ2-2, with a weak D call TRBD1 (5 bases). The V end was cut by 5 bases, the J end by 3 bases, with 10 bases between. From germline, CDR1 is DFQATT and CDR2 SNEGSKA (reference sequence). The CDR3 covers 13 residues. The CDR3 loop is CSAGKGDTGELFF. In DNA, the CDR3 is TGCAGTGCTGGAAAAGGGGACACCGGGGAGCTGTTTTTT.

This chain joins TRBV27 and TRBJ2-3; no clear D gene. The V gene lost 6 bases and the J gene lost 2 bases, with 12 bases spanning the gap. The CDR3 is 14 residues long. Germline assignment: CDR1 MNHEY and CDR2 SMNVEV (reference sequence). CDR3 coding DNA: TGTGCCAGCAGCCGTGCTAGGCTCACAGATACGCAGTATTTT. This codes for CASSRARLTDTQYF.

This clonotype was seen a handful of times. The chain carries TRBV14 and TRBJ2-7; the D is unclear. Looked up from germline, CDR1 is SGHDN and CDR2 is FVKESK. The V gene lost 4 bases and the J gene lost 2 bases, with 6 bases spanning the gap. The CDR3 contains 12 residues. The CDR3 sequence is CASSLTPYEQYF. The CDR3 DNA reads as TGTGCCAGCAGCCTCACCCCCTACGAGCAGTACTTC.

This clonotype was observed at least ten times. The chain links TRBV30 to TRBJ2-1; tentatively, D is TRBD2 (5 bases). In germline, CDR1 is GTSNPN, CDR2 SVGIG (reference sequence). Trimming removed 3 bases at V and 6 bases at J, with 12 bases between. The CDR3 spans 13 residues. The CDR3 sequence: CAWRAGSGNEQFF. The CDR3 nucleotides are TGTGCCTGGAGGGCAGGAAGCGGCAATGAGCAGTTCTTC. The complete variable domain, with remaining parts taken from reference TRBV30 and TRBJ2-1, reads SQTIHQWPATLVQPVGSPLSLECTVEGTSNPNLYWYRQAAGRGLQLLFYSVGIGQISSEVPQNLSASRPQDRQFILSSKKLLLSDSGFYLCAWRAGSGNEQFFGPGTRLTVL.

This clonotype was seen ten or more times. The chain is built from TRBV5-1 and TRBJ1-1; D is unresolved. The germline CDR1 and CDR2 sequences are SGHRS and YFSETQ. The CDR3 is made up of 13 amino acids. Trimming cost V 0 bases and J 3 bases, with 6 bases left between them. DNA for the CDR3: TGCGCCAGCAGCTTGGGCCCTGACACTGAAGCTTTCTTT. Translated: CASSLGPDTEAFF.

To note about this clonotype: This may arise from a read error, as a much more abundant clone is one base away. J is TRBJ2-7 and V is TRBV4-3; D might be TRBD1 (6 bases). Germline-derived CDR1 and CDR2 are LGHNA and YSLEER. The CDR3 has 13 amino acids. The CDR3 loop reads CANSEGHSYEQYF. Here the CDR3 DNA reads TGCGCCAACAGCGAGGGACACTCCTACGAGCAGTACTTC.

In its sample, this clonotype was seen many times. The chain carries TRBV19 and TRBJ2-5, with D possibly matching TRBD2 (5 bases). V lost 1 base to trimming and J lost 4 bases, with 13 bases between them. There are 15 residues in the CDR3. Germline-derived CDR1 and CDR2 are LNHDA and SQIVND (reference sequence). The CDR3 loop is CASSIGGVGTETQYF. CDR3 DNA: TGTGCCAGTAGTATAGGGGGAGTCGGAACAGAGACCCAGTACTTC. Full variable domain (rest looked up from reference TRBV19 and TRBJ2-5): DGGITQSPKYLFRKEGQNVTLSCEQNLNHDAMYWYRQDPGQGLRLIYYSQIVNDFQKGDIAEGYSVSREKKESFPLTVTSAQKNPTAFYLCASSIGGVGTETQYFGPGTRLLVL.

The chain is built from TRBV9 and TRBJ2-1; tentative D call: TRBD2 (5 bases). The germline CDR1 and CDR2 sequences are SGDLS and YYNGEE. Trimming stripped 2 bases from V and 0 bases from J, with 18 bases between. This CDR3 has 18 amino acids. As DNA, the CDR3 is TGTGCCAGCAGCGTCGGGATTCTTGAAAAGGGCTCCTACAATGAGCAGTTCTTC. Its protein product is CASSVGILEKGSYNEQFF.

A note on this clonotype: This may arise from a read error, as a much more abundant clone is one base away. Without the conserved terminal phenylalanine or tryptophan, this CDR3 likely stems from a read error. The CDR3 protein is CASCRGPTYEQYL. The CDR3 DNA is TGTGCCAGCTGCAGGGGCCCGACCTACGAGCAGTACCTC. The V call is TRBV6-4, the J call TRBJ2-7; maybe TRBD1 (6 bases). V lost 8 bases to trimming and J lost 2 bases, with 13 bases between them. Per the germline V gene, CDR1 is MRHNA and CDR2 is SNTAGT. The CDR3 is made up of 13 amino acids.

Ten or more counts support this clonotype. The CDR3: CAISDPPQGQEKLFF. In nucleotides, the CDR3 is TGTGCCATCAGTGACCCGCCCCAGGGGCAAGAAAAACTGTTTTTT. The V call is TRBV10-3, the J call TRBJ1-4; D is possibly TRBD1 (6 bases). Looked up from germline, CDR1 is ENHRY and CDR2 is SYGVKD. The V end was cut by 3 bases, the J end by 8 bases, with 16 bases between. This CDR3 is built from 15 residues.

Turning to this clonotype: A much larger clone differs from this one at a single base, so this may be a read error. V gene TRBV7-9 combines with J gene TRBJ2-7; D unclear. V lost 8 bases and J 6 bases, leaving 11 bases between the germline ends. The CDR3 contains 11 residues. Germline CDR1 SEHNR, CDR2 FQNEAQ (reference sequence). The CDR3 spells CASGQRFEQYF. In DNA, the CDR3 is TGTGCCAGCGGCCAAAGGTTCGAGCAGTACTTC.

This clonotype occurred many times. CDR3 sequence (DNA): TGTGCCTGGAGTGTAGGACTAGCGGGAGGGAGTGAGCAGTTCTTC. It codes for CAWSVGLAGGSEQFF. The rearrangement joins TRBV30 to TRBJ2-1; 15 nucleotides agree with TRBD2. This CDR3 spans 15 amino acids. The junction had 3 bases not matched to a gene; V was cut back by 0 bases and J by 9 bases. Germline V gene sequence: CDR1 GTSNPN, CDR2 SVGIG (reference sequence).

This clonotype was seen many times. V is TRBV27 and J is TRBJ1-1; 7 bases map to TRBD1. Looked up from germline, CDR1 is MNHEY and CDR2 is SMNVEV (reference sequence). This CDR3 has 16 residues. Trimming took 2 bases from V and 4 from J; bases not matched to a gene: 10. The CDR3 region is CASSLLLPQGGTEAFF. The CDR3 nucleotides read TGTGCCAGCAGTTTACTACTCCCTCAGGGGGGCACTGAAGCTTTCTTT.

As regards this clonotype: This may arise from a read error, as a much more abundant clone is one base away. V gene TRBV27 combines with J gene TRBJ2-1; a weak D match, TRBD2 (5 bases). This CDR3 comprises 18 residues. Germline values: CDR1 MNHEY, CDR2 SMNVEV (reference sequence). The chain's CDR3 is CACSLSRDLGTRYNEQFF. The CDR3 coding sequence is TGTGCCTGCAGTTTATCGAGGGATCTTGGAACTAGATACAATGAGCAGTTCTTC.

V and J are TRBV12-3 or TRBV12-4 and TRBJ2-1; tentative D call: TRBD2 (6 bases). The CDR3 extends over 16 amino acids. The V end was cut by 6 bases, the J end by 5 bases, with 20 bases between. The CDR3 nucleotides read TGTGCCAGCAGCTCTCAGCTAGCGACGGCAAACAATGAGCAGTTCTTC. Translated, it gives CASSSQLATANNEQFF.

The rearrangement uses TRBV27 and TRBJ2-1, with 8 bases fitting TRBD2. The germline V gene encodes CDR1 MNHEY and CDR2 SMNVEV (reference sequence). The CDR3 totals 15 residues. The V segment lost 5 bases and the J segment 4 bases; nucleotides outside the gene matches: 7. The CDR3 DNA is TGTGCCAGCAGTAGTCTCACTAGCGGTTACAATGAGCAGTTCTTC. It is translated as CASSSLTSGYNEQFF.

On this clonotype itself: Germline is not matched at one junction end, which may reflect a read error. This chain joins TRBV27 and TRBJ2-5, with a tentative D call TRBD1 (5 bases). The CDR3 is 15 residues long. In germline, CDR1 is MNHEY, CDR2 SMNVEV (reference sequence). The CDR3 is CAGSLQGVLQETQYF. The CDR3 bases are TGTGCCGGCAGTTTACAAGGGGTTCTCCAAGAGACCCAGTACTTC.

On this clonotype itself: A much more abundant neighbour one base away suggests this may be a read error. The CDR3 does not end in the conserved phenylalanine or tryptophan, so this is likely a read error. The V call is TRBV29-1, the J call TRBJ2-1, with 9 positions matching TRBD2. V shed 6 bases and J 6 bases; nucleotides not matched to a gene: 9. The CDR3 has 14 amino acids. CDR1 is SQVTM, CDR2 ANQGSEA, per germline. The CDR3 loop reads CSVNPGLAGNEQFS. CDR3 sequence (DNA): TGCAGCGTGAATCCGGGACTAGCAGGCAATGAGCAGTTCTCC.

This clonotype was seen more than once but under ten times. The chain couples TRBV27 to TRBJ2-3; D is undetermined. The V gene lost 2 bases and the J gene lost 2 bases, with 14 bases spanning the gap. The CDR3 sequence is 16 residues long. Germline V gives CDR1 MNHEY, CDR2 SMNVEV (reference sequence). Written as DNA, the CDR3 is TGTGCCAGCAGTTTACTTGGCGCTGCCATCACAGATACGCAGTATTTT. It encodes CASSLLGAAITDTQYF.

With regard to this clonotype: A much more abundant neighbour one base away suggests this may be a read error. V is TRBV7-9 and J is TRBJ2-5; D remains unclear. The CDR3 has 16 amino acids. Germline V gives CDR1 SEHNR, CDR2 FQNEAQ (reference sequence). The CDR3 is CAGSLPRWTASETQYF. The DNA for the CDR3 is TGTGCCGGCAGCTTGCCGCGGTGGACCGCATCGGAGACCCAGTACTTC.

This clonotype showed up just a few times. A clone one base away is much larger, so this may be a read error. V gene TRBV25-1 combines with J gene TRBJ2-1; weak D call: TRBD1 (5 bases). The CDR3 length is 14 residues. Germline V gives CDR1 MGHDK, CDR2 SYGVNS. As DNA, the CDR3 is TGTGCCAGTAGTGTGCCATGGACATACAATGAGCAGTTCTTC. As protein: CASSVPWTYNEQFF.

This clonotype was seen at least ten times. This chain joins TRBV2 and TRBJ1-1; D is unresolved. Germline V gene data show CDR1 as SNHLY and CDR2 as FYNNEI. The CDR3 contains 18 residues. Trimming stripped 0 bases from V and 4 bases from J, with 21 bases between. The CDR3 spells CASSEADTHSEGVTEAFF. The CDR3 DNA follows: TGTGCCAGCAGTGAAGCGGATACCCACTCCGAAGGTGTCACTGAAGCTTTCTTT.